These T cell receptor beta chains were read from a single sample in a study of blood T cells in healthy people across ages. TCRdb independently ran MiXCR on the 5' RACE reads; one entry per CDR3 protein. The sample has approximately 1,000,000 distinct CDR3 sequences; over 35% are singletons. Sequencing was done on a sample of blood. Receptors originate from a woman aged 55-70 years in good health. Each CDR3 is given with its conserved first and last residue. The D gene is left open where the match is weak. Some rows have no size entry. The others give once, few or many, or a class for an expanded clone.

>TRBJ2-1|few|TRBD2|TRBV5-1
CASSLGVSGSLNLNEQFF
TGCGCCAGCAGCTTGGGGGTTAGCGGGAGCCTTAATTTGAATGAGCAGTTCTTC
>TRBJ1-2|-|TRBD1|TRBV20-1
CSARDLSQGRSGYTF
TGCAGTGCTAGAGATCTGTCACAGGGGAGAAGTGGCTACACCTTC
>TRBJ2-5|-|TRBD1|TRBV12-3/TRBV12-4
CASRKDRGLETQYF
TGTGCCAGCAGAAAAGACAGGGGGCTGGAGACCCAGTACTTC
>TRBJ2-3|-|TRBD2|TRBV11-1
CASSLRFSSGGTDTQYF
TGTGCCAGCAGCTTAAGGTTTTCGAGCGGGGGAACAGATACGCAGTATTTT
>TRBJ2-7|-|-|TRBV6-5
CASSPRVARGHEQYF
TGTGCCAGCAGTCCCCGGGTCGCCCGCGGGCACGAGCAGTACTTC
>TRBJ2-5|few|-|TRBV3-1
CASSRLKETQYF
TGTGCCAGCAGCCGGCTCAAAGAGACCCAGTACTTC
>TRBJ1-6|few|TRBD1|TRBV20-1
CSASKPTGANSPLHF
TGCAGTGCTAGTAAACCGACAGGGGCAAATTCACCCCTCCACTTT
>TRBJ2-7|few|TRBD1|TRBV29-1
CSVGRDRGTPYEQYF
TGCAGCGTTGGCCGGGACAGGGGCACCCCCTACGAGCAGTACTTC
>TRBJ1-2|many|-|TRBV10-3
CAISSSGWDGYTF
TGTGCCATCAGCAGCTCAGGGTGGGACGGCTACACCTTC
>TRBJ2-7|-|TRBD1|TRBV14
CASSRGTEPLYEQYF
TGTGCCAGCAGCCGTGGGACAGAACCCCTCTACGAGCAGTACTTC
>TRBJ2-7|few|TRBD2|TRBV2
CASSFPPSGRLNEQYF
TGTGCCAGCAGTTTTCCGCCTAGCGGGAGGCTCAACGAGCAGTACTTC
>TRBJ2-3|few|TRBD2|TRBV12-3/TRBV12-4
CASSPPAGGRSDTQYF
TGTGCCAGCAGTCCCCCAGCGGGAGGGAGGTCAGATACGCAGTATTTT
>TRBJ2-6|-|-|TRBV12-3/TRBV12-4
CASSGDRFSGANVLTF
TGTGCCAGCAGCGGAGACAGGTTCTCTGGGGCCAACGTCCTGACTTTC
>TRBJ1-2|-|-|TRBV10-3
CAISDSNYGYTF
TGTGCCATCAGTGACTCTAACTATGGCTACACCTTC
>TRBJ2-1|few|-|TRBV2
CASSVIEGSLYNEQFF
TGTGCCAGCAGTGTTATAGAGGGGAGTCTATACAATGAGCAGTTCTTC
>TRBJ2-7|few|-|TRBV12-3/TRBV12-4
CASSPRDSSYNEQYF
TGTGCCAGCAGTCCGCGGGATAGCTCCTACAATGAGCAGTACTTC
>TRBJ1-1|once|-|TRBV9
CASSAGAKTEAFF
TGTGCCAGCAGCGCCGGGGCAAAAACTGAAGCTTTCTTT
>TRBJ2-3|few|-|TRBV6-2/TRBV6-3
CASSYVSRADTQYF
TGTGCCAGCAGTTACGTTTCTAGGGCAGATACGCAGTATTTT
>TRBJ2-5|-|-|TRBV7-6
CASSLPGTETQYF
TGTGCCAGCAGCTTACCGGGGACAGAGACCCAGTACTTC
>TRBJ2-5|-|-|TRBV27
CASWGGFPYGQYF
TGTGCCAGCTGGGGGGGCTTCCCTTACGGGCAGTACTTC
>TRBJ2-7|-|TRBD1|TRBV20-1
CSAKSRTGGREQYF
TGCAGTGCGAAGAGTCGGACAGGGGGTCGCGAGCAGTACTTC
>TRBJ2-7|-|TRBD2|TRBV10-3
CAISGLAGVANEQYF
TGTGCCATCAGTGGCTTAGCGGGAGTAGCCAATGAGCAGTACTTC
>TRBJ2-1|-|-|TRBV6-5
CASSYSRDNMGNEQFF
TGTGCCAGCAGTTACTCCCGGGACAATATGGGTAATGAGCAGTTCTTC
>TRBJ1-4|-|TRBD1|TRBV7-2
CASSSLTGFGEKLFF
TGTGCCAGCAGCTCCCTGACAGGGTTTGGGGAAAAACTGTTTTTT
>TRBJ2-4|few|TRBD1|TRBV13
CASSPTGTVDIQYF
TGTGCCAGCAGCCCAACTGGGACAGTGGACATTCAGTACTTC
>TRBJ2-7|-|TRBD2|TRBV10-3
CAISESGGNLAYEQYF
TGTGCCATCAGTGAGTCGGGGGGGAACCTAGCCTACGAGCAGTACTTC
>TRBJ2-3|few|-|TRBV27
CASSPPVTDTQYF
TGTGCCAGCAGCCCCCCAGTCACGGATACGCAGTATTTT
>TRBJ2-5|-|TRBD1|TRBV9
CASSASQGAWETQYF
TGTGCCAGCAGCGCGTCACAGGGGGCTTGGGAGACCCAGTACTTC
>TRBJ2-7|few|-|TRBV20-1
CSAQGTHYEQYF
TGCAGTGCCCAGGGGACCCACTACGAGCAGTACTTC
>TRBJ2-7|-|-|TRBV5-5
CASSPRDLTGEQYF
TGTGCCAGCAGCCCCAGGGACCTAACAGGGGAGCAGTACTTC
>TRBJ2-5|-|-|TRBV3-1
CASSQDRGVQQYF
TGTGCCAGCAGCCAAGATAGGGGGGTCCAGCAGTACTTC
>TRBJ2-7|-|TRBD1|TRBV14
CASSQAGTGDYEQYF
TGTGCCAGCAGCCAAGCCGGGACAGGTGACTACGAGCAGTACTTC
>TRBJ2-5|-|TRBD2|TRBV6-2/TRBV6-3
CASTTGLAYGQYF
TGTGCCAGCACCACGGGACTAGCCTACGGGCAGTACTTC
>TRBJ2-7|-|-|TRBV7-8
CASSLGLRDPYEQYF
TGTGCCAGCAGCTTAGGACTACGAGACCCCTACGAGCAGTACTTC
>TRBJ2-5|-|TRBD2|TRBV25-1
CASSSVAGYQETQYF
TGTGCCAGCAGTTCCGTAGCGGGTTACCAAGAGACCCAGTACTTC
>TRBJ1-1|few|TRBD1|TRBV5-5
CASSWGQGHTEAFF
TGTGCCAGCAGCTGGGGACAGGGGCACACTGAAGCTTTCTTT
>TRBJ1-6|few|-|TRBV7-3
CASSLDYNSPLHF
TGTGCCAGCAGCTTGGACTATAATTCACCCCTCCACTTT
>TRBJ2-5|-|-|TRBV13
CASSSVRDGPETQYF
TGTGCCAGCAGCTCAGTCCGGGACGGGCCAGAGACCCAGTACTTC
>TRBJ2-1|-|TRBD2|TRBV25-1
CASSGREGTVNEQFF
TGTGCCAGCAGCGGAAGGGAGGGTACGGTCAATGAGCAGTTCTTC
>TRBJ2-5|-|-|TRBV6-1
CASSEAGTPTSYGQYF
TGTGCCAGCAGTGAAGCAGGGACTCCAACCTCCTACGGGCAGTACTTC
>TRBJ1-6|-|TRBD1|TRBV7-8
CASSLAAYRGQGNSPLHF
TGTGCCAGCAGCTTAGCAGCTTATAGGGGACAGGGAAATTCACCCCTCCACTTT
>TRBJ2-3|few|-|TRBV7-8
CASSTRQGENSGRTPPTDTQYF
TGTGCCAGCAGCACCAGACAGGGGGAAAATAGCGGGAGGACCCCACCCACAGATACGCAGTATTTT
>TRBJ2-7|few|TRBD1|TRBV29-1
CSVSGQGTAEQYF
TGCAGCGTTTCAGGACAGGGTACAGCCGAGCAGTACTTC
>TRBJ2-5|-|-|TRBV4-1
CASSQGGAQETQYF
TGCGCCAGCAGCCAGGGGGGAGCCCAAGAGACCCAGTACTTC
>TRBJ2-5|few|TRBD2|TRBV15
CATAEGTSGEETQYF
TGTGCCACGGCGGAGGGCACTAGCGGCGAAGAGACCCAGTACTTC
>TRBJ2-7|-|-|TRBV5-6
CASSFTPAGLGIEQYF
TGTGCCAGCAGCTTTACGCCCGCGGGGTTAGGGATCGAGCAGTACTTC
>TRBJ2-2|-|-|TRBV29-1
CNVGYKANTGELFF
TGCAACGTCGGGTACAAGGCGAACACCGGGGAGCTGTTTTTT
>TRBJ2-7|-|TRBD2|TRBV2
CASKGLAGLYEQYF
TGTGCCAGCAAGGGGCTAGCGGGCCTCTACGAGCAGTACTTC
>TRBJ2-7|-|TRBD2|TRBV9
CASSPLGTSGSYEQYF
TGTGCCAGCAGCCCCTTAGGGACTAGCGGGAGCTACGAGCAGTACTTC
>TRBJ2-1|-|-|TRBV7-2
CASRVLGGASYNEQFF
TGTGCCAGCAGAGTGTTAGGGGGAGCCTCCTACAATGAGCAGTTCTTC
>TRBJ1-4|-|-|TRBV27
CASSFQGRKNEKLFF
TGTGCCAGCAGTTTTCAGGGACGGAAAAATGAAAAACTGTTTTTT
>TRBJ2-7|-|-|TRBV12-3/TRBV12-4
CASTVTSGINYEQYF
TGTGCCAGCACTGTTACATCGGGAATCAACTACGAGCAGTACTTC
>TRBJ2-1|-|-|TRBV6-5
CASSYGRERLFF
TGTGCCAGCAGTTACGGACGGGAGAGATTGTTCTTC
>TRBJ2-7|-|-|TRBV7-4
CASSLLYRGTQPYEQYF
TGTGCCAGCAGCCTTCTATATCGGGGGACACAACCCTACGAGCAGTACTTC
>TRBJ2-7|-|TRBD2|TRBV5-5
CAPTGTSGRFYEQYF
TGTGCCCCCACCGGGACTAGCGGACGTTTCTACGAGCAGTACTTC
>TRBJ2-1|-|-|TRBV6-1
CASDDALSSYNEQFF
TGTGCCAGCGACGACGCGTTAAGCTCCTACAATGAGCAGTTCTTC
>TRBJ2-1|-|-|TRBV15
CATSRDRVLASHEQFF
TGTGCCACCAGCAGAGATCGTGTGCTCGCGAGTCATGAGCAGTTCTTC
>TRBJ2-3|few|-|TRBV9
CASSVSYGIADTQYF
TGTGCCAGCAGCGTATCATATGGGATAGCGGATACGCAGTATTTT